The T cell receptor beta chain described here comes from a study of read filtering for tumor transcriptome and immune sequencing. The CDR3 loop spans 14 amino acids. Molecular barcoded adaptors covering alpha/delta and beta/gamma chains were used on approximately 400 ng RNA. TCRdb re-derived calls from the reads in MiXCR, one entry per CDR3 protein. The table shows around 26,000 distinct CDR3 sequences, with approximately 14% occurring only once. This clonotype was seen many times. This TCR derives from a donor at least 40 years old with multiple myeloma. This chain connects TRBV21-1 to TRBJ2-7; the D segment call TRBD1 is taken from the table without a DNA check. TRBV21-1 is flagged as a pseudogene. Material: a population of CD138-negative cells sorted from bone marrow. Written as DNA, the CDR3 is TGTGCCAGCAGCAAAATCAACAGGGTCCACGAGCAGTACTTC. It codes for CASSKINRVHEQYF.